The 6 T cell receptor beta chains below all came from one sample that was sequenced in a study of sequential checkpoint blockade in melanoma. Clones were sequenced by immunoSEQ multiplex PCR, and TCRdb holds only the in-frame ones, with some missing. The sample holds fewer than 35,000 clones, about 77% seen once. Treatment denoted: randomized to nivolumab then ipilimumab (arm A) or the reverse (arm B). This material consisted of CD8+ T cells sorted from blood (inferred from file names), taken from a patient given nivolumab and ipilimumab in sequence. The receptors were gathered from a human donor with melanoma.

This clone was detected only a few times. V is TRBV18 and J is TRBJ1-3; 8 bases fit TRBD1. The CDR3 runs to 16 residues. Germline V gene sequence: CDR1 KGHSH, CDR2 LQKENI. The V and J ends lost 5 bases and 2 bases, in that order; junction bases with no gene match: 8. The CDR3 is CASSFGQGDPGNTIYF. The CDR3 bases are TGTGCCAGCTCATTCGGACAGGGCGACCCTGGAAACACCATATATTTT.

The chain links TRBV5-1 to TRBJ2-5, with 9 positions matching TRBD2. The CDR3 has 14 residues. With 8 bases clipped from V and 5 bases from J, the junction kept 10 bases outside the gene matches. Germline V gene data show CDR1 as SGHRS and CDR2 as YFSETQ. CDR3 sequence reads: CASMAGGIRETQYF. The CDR3 DNA follows: TGCGCCAGTATGGCGGGGGGGATCAGGGAGACCCAGTACTTC.

This clone was recorded a few times. DNA of the CDR3: TGCGCCAGCAGTCAATTGCCGGGACAGGGCTACGAGCAGTACTTC. This gives the protein CASSQLPGQGYEQYF. The rearrangement links TRBV23-1 to TRBJ2-7; 9 bases line up with TRBD1. TRBV23-1 is labeled an ORF, and its function is uncertain. V gave up 1 base and J gave up 3 bases; unmatched junction bases: 4. CDR3 size: 15 residues.

The rearrangement links TRBV7-2 to TRBJ1-2; a weak D match, TRBD1 (5 bases). Trimming removed 5 bases from V and 4 bases from J, with 11 bases in between. Germline CDR1 SGHTA, CDR2 FQGNSA. This CDR3 spans 13 amino acids. The CDR3 nucleotides read TGTGCCAGCAGCGCGGGGGGTTTCTATGGCTACACCTTC. Its protein product is CASSAGGFYGYTF.

The chain couples TRBV7-9 to TRBJ2-1; a possible D gene is TRBD1 (6 bases). V lost 2 bases and J 12 bases, leaving 14 bases between the germline ends. The germline V gene encodes CDR1 SEHNR and CDR2 FQNEAQ (reference sequence). The CDR3 consists of 13 residues. CDR3 amino acids: CASSLSSGEWQFF. As DNA, the CDR3 is TGTGCCAGCAGCTTATCGTCAGGGGAATGGCAGTTCTTC.

The chain carries TRBV19 and TRBJ1-2, with a possible D match to TRBD1 (6 bases). V was trimmed by 5 bases and J by 5 bases, leaving 18 bases between them. The germline V gene has CDR1 LNHDA and CDR2 SQIVND (reference sequence). This CDR3 spans 15 amino acids. As DNA, the CDR3 is TGTGCCAGTAGTCCGAAGGGGGGGCGGGCGTATGGCTACACCTTC. Protein sequence: CASSPKGGRAYGYTF.